This TCR beta chain was captured in a study of cytomegalovirus exposure and HLA in healthy donors. Amplification used 60 Vbeta primers and 13 Jbeta primers. Assay: immunoSEQ multiplex PCR; the TCRdb copy retains only in-frame clones and omits some. The top ten hold approximately 2% of the sample, which has around 150,000 clones, around 77% seen once. Study-level results: In a later analysis, specific HLA alleles were associated with 16,000 or so TCR beta sequences at a 0.05 false discovery rate.

This clone appeared once. Its antigen is as yet unknown. V dropped 8 bases and J dropped 3; count of bases not matched to a gene: 6. CDR1 is SGHVS, CDR2 FQNEAQ, per germline. The CDR3 is 13 residues long. Sequenced input: PBMCs. The chain joins TRBV7-8 to TRBJ1-1; TRBD1 agrees at 7 bases. The origin of this receptor is a young man in good health and CMV-seronegative. CDR3 DNA: TGTGCCAGCTTACACAGGGGCCACACTGAAGCTTTCTTT. This encodes CASLHRGHTEAFF.